The 27 T cell receptor beta chains given below trace back to one sample, sequenced in a study of human T cells and chemical hapten exposure. Via MiXCR, TCRdb re-called the RACE reads, giving one row per CDR3 protein. Of 350,000 to 400,000 distinct CDR3 sequences detected, more than 5% appear once; the ten largest clones hold around 6.1%. Time point of the sample: patch test 2, 6 weeks after DPC sensitization. Treatment defined: therapeutic diphenylcyclopropenone sensitization with weekly scalp DPC. Material: whole blood, obtained in connection with sensitization to the hapten diphenylcyclopropenone (DPC). These receptors were collected from a young woman with alopecia areata. Some clones in this sample may be carry-over from other donors' samples.

This clonotype was seen many times. The V gene is TRBV21-1, the J gene TRBJ1-6; the D call TRBD1 from the table was never checked on the DNA. TRBV21-1 is assigned pseudogene status. CDR3 size: 17 residues. The CDR3 region has the DNA TGTGCCAGCAGCAAAGAACAGGGAGTTAAGTATAATTCACCCCTCCACTTT. It yields the protein CASSKEQGVKYNSPLHF.

The chain uses TRBV7-9 and TRBJ2-1, with TRBD2 matching 9 bases. The CDR3 is 14 amino acids. The J segment lost 8 bases and the V segment lost 1 base, leaving 3 bases of the junction unmatched. Germline CDR1 is SEHNR and CDR2 is FQNEAQ (reference sequence). The CDR3 DNA sequence: TGTGCCAGCAGCTTAGATAGACTAGCGGATGAGCAGTTCTTC. Translating gives CASSLDRLADEQFF.

This clonotype was seen only a few times. The chain combines TRBV3-1 with TRBJ1-1; D is perhaps TRBD1 (6 bases). CDR3 length equals 14 residues. Trimming pared 7 bases from V and 12 bases from J, leaving 24 bases between. Germline loops: CDR1 LGHDT, CDR2 YNNKEL (reference sequence). The CDR3 spells CASTLRGTPGVTFF. The DNA for the CDR3 is TGTGCCAGCACCCTAAGGGGGACACCGGGGGTGACTTTCTTT.

This clonotype was picked up many times. The chain carries TRBV20-1 and TRBJ1-5, with D possibly being TRBD1 (5 bases). There are 16 residues in the CDR3. Germline-derived CDR1 and CDR2 are DFQATT and SNEGSKA (reference sequence). The V end was cut by 2 bases, the J end by 0 bases, with 14 bases between. CDR3 bases: TGCAGTGCTAGAACTGGGACGGGCTATAGCAATCAGCCCCAGCATTTT. Encoded protein: CSARTGTGYSNQPQHF.

The CDR3 reads CASSLEGQGSNQPQHF. The DNA of the CDR3 is TGTGCCAGCTCACTTGAGGGACAGGGAAGCAATCAGCCCCAGCATTTT. The rearrangement uses TRBV18 and TRBJ1-5, with 9 nucleotides matching TRBD1. This CDR3 has 16 amino acids. Trimming at V came to 4 bases and at J to 1 base, leaving 5 bases not matched to a gene. Germline-derived CDR1 and CDR2 are KGHSH and LQKENI.

The V and J genes are TRBV6-1 and TRBJ2-2, with a weak D call TRBD1 (6 bases). Trimming shortened V by 5 bases and J by 4 bases, and 20 bases separated the two germline ends. The CDR3 is made up of 17 amino acids. In germline, CDR1 is MNHNS, CDR2 SASEGT. The CDR3 loop is CASSLNPRQELTGELFF. In nucleotides, the CDR3 is TGTGCCAGCAGTCTTAATCCCCGACAGGAGCTCACCGGGGAGCTGTTTTTT.

This clonotype was seen at least ten times. The chain has TRBV15 and TRBJ2-7; the D call may be TRBD1 or TRBD2 (5 bases each). Trimming stripped 1 base from V and 4 bases from J, with 17 bases between. The CDR3 loop spans 16 amino acids. Germline V gives CDR1 LNHNV, CDR2 YYDKDF (reference sequence). The CDR3 is CATSRASGDGVYEQYF. CDR3 coding DNA: TGTGCCACCAGCAGAGCCTCTGGGGACGGGGTATACGAGCAGTACTTC.

This chain joins TRBV10-3 and TRBJ1-1; D is perhaps TRBD1 (6 bases). V was trimmed by 10 bases and J by 1 base, leaving 13 bases between them. The CDR3 runs to 13 residues. CDR1 ENHRY and CDR2 SYGVKD come from the germline V gene. DNA for the CDR3: TGTGCCACCCAGGGACACTCGAACACTGAAGCTTTCTTT. Encoded protein: CATQGHSNTEAFF.

The V and J genes are TRBV6-4 and TRBJ2-6; D is ambiguous. The germline V gene encodes CDR1 MRHNA and CDR2 SNTAGT. Between the trimmed V and J ends, which lost 0 bases and 4 bases, there was a span of 10 bases. The CDR3 is 16 residues long. The CDR3 sequence: CASSDSDSTGANVLTF. In DNA, the CDR3 is TGTGCCAGCAGTGACTCTGATTCTACCGGGGCCAACGTCCTGACTTTC.

This clonotype came up a few times. The genes are TRBV20-1 and TRBJ2-3, with D hard to call. V gave up 6 bases and J gave up 0 bases, with 10 bases separating them. This CDR3 spans 13 amino acids. CDR1 and CDR2 from the germline V gene are DFQATT and SNEGSKA (reference sequence). Written as DNA, the CDR3 is TGCAGTGCCCGACCCCCTAGCACAGATACGCAGTATTTT. Encoded protein: CSARPPSTDTQYF.

This clonotype was seen ten or more times. The rearrangement uses TRBV5-1 and TRBJ1-4; 9 positions match TRBD1. The CDR3 spans 17 residues. After removal of 3 bases from V and 3 bases from J, the junction contained 9 bases not matched to a gene. In germline, CDR1 is SGHRS, CDR2 YFSETQ. Here the CDR3 reads CASSYGTGKWANEKLFF. The CDR3 region has the DNA TGCGCCAGCAGCTATGGGACAGGGAAATGGGCTAATGAAAAACTGTTTTTT.

This clonotype showed up just a few times. The chain employs TRBV4-3 and TRBJ2-5, with 9 bases lining up with TRBD1. The V gene's germline CDR1 is LGHNA and CDR2 YSLEER. J lost 5 bases, V lost 4 bases, and 8 bases had no gene match. This CDR3 is 15 amino acids long. This CDR3 reads CASSPLGQGLETQYF. CDR3 bases: TGCGCCAGCAGCCCATTGGGACAGGGCCTCGAGACCCAGTACTTC.

This clonotype was counted between two and nine times. The genes are TRBV4-1 and TRBJ1-2; no reliable D call. Trimming pared 1 base from V and 3 bases from J, leaving 15 bases between. Germline CDR1 reads MGHRA; CDR2 reads YSYEKL. The CDR3 runs 16 residues. The CDR3 loop reads CASSQGLLRRHYGYTF. The CDR3 coding sequence is TGCGCCAGCAGCCAAGGACTGCTCCGGAGGCACTATGGCTACACCTTC.

This clonotype was found many times. This chain joins TRBV20-1 and TRBJ1-5; TRBD1 might be the D (6 bases). V lost 6 bases to trimming and J lost 4 bases, with 16 bases between them. Germline assignment: CDR1 DFQATT and CDR2 SNEGSKA (reference sequence). CDR3 length equals 14 residues. CDR3 bases: TGCAGTGCCCTACGGGGGGCGGGAAATCAGCCCCAGCATTTT. This gives the protein CSALRGAGNQPQHF.

The chain has TRBV12-3 or TRBV12-4 and TRBJ2-7; D possibly corresponds to TRBD2 (5 bases). The CDR3 extends over 12 amino acids. V dropped 3 bases and J dropped 9 bases, with 12 bases sitting between them. CDR3 region: CASSFEGLGQYF. As DNA, the CDR3 is TGTGCCAGCAGTTTTGAGGGCCTTGGGCAGTACTTC.

The J gene is TRBJ1-2, the V gene TRBV6-6, with TRBD1 identical over 8 bases. With V trimmed by 0 bases and J by 9 bases, 12 bases remained unmatched. This CDR3 comprises 16 residues. Germline V CDR1 and CDR2: MNHNY, SVGAGI (reference sequence). The DNA for the CDR3 is TGTGCCAGCAGTTACTCGACGGGACAGGCGCCTGGTAGCTACACCTTC. Translation: CASSYSTGQAPGSYTF.

This clonotype was seen at least ten times. This chain links TRBV20-1 with TRBJ2-5; TRBD1 is a possible D gene (5 bases). V lost 3 bases and J 1 base, leaving 12 bases between the germline ends. The germline V gene encodes CDR1 DFQATT and CDR2 SNEGSKA (reference sequence). This CDR3 comprises 14 residues. The CDR3 protein is CSASSWQGQETQYF. The CDR3 DNA follows: TGCAGTGCTAGCAGTTGGCAGGGCCAAGAGACCCAGTACTTC.

The chain is built from TRBV4-2 and TRBJ1-6; D gene ambiguous. V was clipped by 1 base and J by 0 bases, with 13 bases between them. The CDR3 is 18 residues long. Germline CDR1 and CDR2: LGHNA and YNFKEQ. The CDR3 nucleotides are TGTGCCAGCAGCCAAGCCCGCCGTACTTACTCCTATAATTCACCCCTCCACTTT. This gives the protein CASSQARRTYSYNSPLHF.

This clonotype was seen repeatedly, ten times or more. The V gene is TRBV14, the J gene TRBJ1-2, with D possibly matching TRBD1 (5 bases). The V gene's germline CDR1 is SGHDN and CDR2 FVKESK. This CDR3 contains 13 residues. V shed 6 bases and J shed 4 bases, with 12 bases lying between them. The CDR3 is CASSPGTGYGYTF. Here the CDR3 DNA reads TGTGCCAGCAGTCCTGGGACTGGCTATGGCTACACCTTC.

This clonotype occurred many times. The chain links TRBV11-2 to TRBJ2-7; either TRBD1 or TRBD2 may supply D (5 bases each). Per the germline V gene, CDR1 is SGHAT and CDR2 is FQNNGV. The CDR3 runs to 14 residues. Trimming pared 5 bases from V and 2 bases from J, leaving 13 bases between. CDR3 in DNA: TGTGCCAGCAGCCATCCGGGACGCGCCTACGAGCAGTACTTC. Amino acids: CASSHPGRAYEQYF.

At least ten counts were recorded for this clonotype. The J gene is TRBJ2-5, the V gene TRBV7-9; D is undetermined. The CDR3 extends over 13 amino acids. Germline CDR1 is SEHNR and CDR2 is FQNEAQ (reference sequence). Trimming shortened V by 4 bases and J by 5 bases, and 11 bases separated the two germline ends. CDR3 residues: CASSSTLRETQYF. In DNA, the CDR3 is TGTGCCAGCAGCTCCACCCTCCGGGAGACCCAGTACTTC.

This clonotype was observed a few times. The chain recombines TRBV2 with TRBJ1-1; the D is unclear. CDR3 size: 16 residues. V dropped 11 bases and J dropped 4 bases, with 26 bases sitting between them. CDR1 is SNHLY and CDR2 is FYNNEI in the germline V gene. CDR3 DNA: TGTGCCGGATATGACCCCCGGGCCCCAGGTGGCACTGAAGCTTTCTTT. Encoded protein: CAGYDPRAPGGTEAFF.

This clonotype was seen many times. The chain is built from TRBV7-2 and TRBJ2-3, with TRBD2 matching 9 bases. V gave up 3 bases and J gave up 0 bases; unmatched junction bases: 4. This CDR3 region has 16 residues. The V gene's germline CDR1 is SGHTA and CDR2 FQGNSA. CDR3 coding DNA: TGTGCCAGCAGCTTCCTAGCGGGGACTAGCACAGATACGCAGTATTTT. Translated, it gives CASSFLAGTSTDTQYF.

V gene TRBV6-2 or TRBV6-3 combines with J gene TRBJ2-5; D is possibly TRBD2 (6 bases). CDR3 length: 12 residues. V gave up 0 bases and J gave up 8 bases, with 7 bases separating them. Germline V lookup: CDR1 MNHEY, CDR2 SVGEGT. DNA of the CDR3: TGTGCCAGCAGTTACTCGACTAGTACCCAGTACTTC. Translating it yields CASSYSTSTQYF.

This clonotype was seen a handful of times. The chain uses TRBV6-1 and TRBJ2-3, with 7 bases aligning to TRBD2. Germline V CDR1 and CDR2: MNHNS, SASEGT. The CDR3 loop spans 16 amino acids. The ends lost 3 bases at V and 4 bases at J; junction bases unmatched: 10. The CDR3 reads CASSDRRAGRADTQYF. The CDR3 DNA reads TGTGCCAGCAGTGATCGGAGGGCGGGGAGGGCAGATACGCAGTATTTT.

This clonotype appeared many times. This rearrangement joins TRBV5-1 to TRBJ1-2; no definite D call. CDR3 size: 20 residues. Germline CDR1 reads SGHRS; CDR2 reads YFSETQ. V was trimmed by 0 bases and J by 4 bases, leaving 28 bases between them. The chain's CDR3 is CASSLAADWNGEGIVYGYTF. The CDR3 nucleotides are TGCGCCAGCAGCTTGGCCGCCGATTGGAATGGTGAGGGAATAGTCTATGGCTACACCTTC.

The rearrangement uses TRBV5-6 and TRBJ1-3, with 8 bases identical to TRBD1. Germline V gives CDR1 SGHDT, CDR2 YYEEEE. The length of the CDR3 is 15 residues. V dropped 3 bases and J dropped 6; count of bases not matched to a gene: 8. The CDR3 loop is CASSYRGRKENTIYF. CDR3 sequence (DNA): TGTGCCAGCAGCTACAGGGGGAGGAAGGAAAACACCATATATTTT.